The 27 T cell receptor beta chains in this list originate from one sample, sequenced in a study of Graves' ophthalmopathy and Graves' hyperthyroidism. CDR3 regions of TCR beta were amplified from RNA transcripts. RT-PCR with HTBI primers came first, then second-round multiplex PCR. TCRdb re-analysed the multiplex PCR reads in MiXCR, keeping a single row per CDR3 protein. The sample holds around 600,000 distinct CDR3 sequences, 35% to 50% seen once. Sequencing used peripheral blood. The receptors stem from an adult man with Graves' ophthalmopathy.

This clonotype appeared many times. The J gene is TRBJ1-3, the V gene TRBV9; 7 bases match TRBD1. Germline V gene data show CDR1 as SGDLS and CDR2 as YYNGEE. This CDR3 has 16 amino acids. V lost 2 bases, J lost 4 bases, and 9 bases stayed unmatched. CDR3 protein: CASSVQTGPAGNTIYF. The CDR3 DNA reads as TGTGCCAGCAGCGTGCAGACAGGGCCGGCAGGAAACACCATATATTTT.

The chain joins TRBV2 to TRBJ1-5; D gene unclear. CDR3 size: 13 residues. Looked up from germline, CDR1 is SNHLY and CDR2 is FYNNEI. Deletions cut 1 base from V and 7 bases from J, with 8 bases between. CDR3 nucleotide sequence: TGTGCCAGCAGTGAAGGTTTTTCCCAGCCCCAGCATTTT. It codes for CASSEGFSQPQHF.

The J gene is TRBJ2-7, the V gene TRBV5-1, with 7 bases lining up with TRBD2. Germline V gives CDR1 SGHRS, CDR2 YFSETQ. V dropped 1 base and J dropped 2; count of bases not matched to a gene: 15. The CDR3 runs to 18 residues. The CDR3 region has the DNA TGCGCCAGCAGCTTGAGTCCGAACCCAACGGGGAGGGCCTACGAGCAGTACTTC. This encodes CASSLSPNPTGRAYEQYF.

At least ten counts were recorded for this clonotype. J is TRBJ2-5 and V is TRBV12-3 or TRBV12-4; 8 bases agree with TRBD2. The ends lost 5 bases at V and 7 bases at J; junction bases unmatched: 9. There are 14 residues in the CDR3. The CDR3 sequence: CASSVGLAGGTQYF. The DNA for the CDR3 is TGTGCCAGCAGTGTCGGACTAGCCGGGGGGACCCAGTACTTC.

The genes are TRBV29-1 and TRBJ2-7, with D possibly matching TRBD2 (6 bases). The CDR3 runs to 13 residues. The germline V gene has CDR1 SQVTM and CDR2 ANQGSEA. V lost 6 bases, J lost 5 bases, and 17 bases lay in between. The CDR3: CSVRNGGVHEQYF. The DNA for the CDR3 is TGCAGCGTCCGAAACGGCGGGGTACACGAGCAGTACTTC.

The V gene is TRBV25-1, the J gene TRBJ2-5; the match to TRBD2 covers 10 bases. This CDR3 is built from 18 residues. J lost 0 bases, V lost 5 bases, and 12 bases had no gene match. CDR1 is MGHDK, CDR2 SYGVNS, per germline. The CDR3 bases are TGTGCCAGCAGTATTGGACTAGCGGCAACCTTCTACCAAGAGACCCAGTACTTC. Amino acids: CASSIGLAATFYQETQYF. Using reference TRBV25-1 and TRBJ2-5 for the parts outside the CDR3, the full variable domain is EADIYQTPRYLVIGTGKKITLECSQTMGHDKMYWYQQDPGMELHLIHYSYGVNSTEKGDLSSESTVSRIRTEHFPLTLESARPSHTSQYLCASSIGLAATFYQETQYFGPGTRLLVL.

This clonotype is a singleton in its sample. This clone may be a read error of a much larger clone one base away. The chain joins TRBV7-9 to TRBJ2-2, with unresolved D. The CDR3 loop spans 18 amino acids. The V gene lost 1 base and the J gene lost 4 bases, with 19 bases spanning the gap. The germline gives CDR1 SEHNR, CDR2 FQNEAQ (reference sequence). CDR3 amino acids: CASSLVPSARGTTGELFF. In DNA form, the CDR3 reads TGTGCCAGCAGCTTAGTACCGTCAGCGCGAGGAACCACCGGGGAGCTGTTTTTT.

V and J are TRBV5-1 and TRBJ2-5, with TRBD2 matching over 9 bases. V lost 0 bases and J lost 4; bases outside the gene matches: 7. Germline assignment: CDR1 SGHRS and CDR2 YFSETQ. The CDR3 contains 16 residues. This CDR3 reads CASSLGGGAQIETQYF. CDR3 nucleotide sequence: TGCGCCAGCAGCTTGGGCGGGGGGGCCCAGATAGAGACCCAGTACTTC. Combining the CDR3 with reference TRBV5-1 and TRBJ2-5 gives the whole variable domain KAGVTQTPRYLIKTRGQQVTLSCSPISGHRSVSWYQQTPGQGLQFLFEYFSETQRNKGNFPGRFSGRQFSNSRSEMNVSTLELGDSALYLCASSLGGGAQIETQYFGPGTRLLVL.

This clonotype was seen many times. This rearrangement joins TRBV4-1 to TRBJ1-4; a weak D match, TRBD1 (6 bases). Trimming took off 0 bases at V and 5 bases at J, with 13 bases between the two ends. Germline V gene sequence: CDR1 MGHRA, CDR2 YSYEKL. The CDR3 has 16 residues. The CDR3 DNA follows: TGCGCCAGCAGCCAAGAAGTAGGACAGAAAAATGAAAAACTGTTTTTT. Residues: CASSQEVGQKNEKLFF.

This clonotype has a count of ten or more. The chain employs TRBV25-1 and TRBJ1-1; D gene unclear. The CDR3 runs to 15 residues. The ends were cut back, 5 bases at V and 5 bases at J, with 18 bases in the middle. The germline gives CDR1 MGHDK, CDR2 SYGVNS. The CDR3 region is CASSMSKVLRTEAFF. CDR3 DNA sequence: TGTGCCAGCAGTATGTCCAAGGTCTTGAGGACTGAAGCTTTCTTT.

At least ten counts were recorded for this clonotype. V gene TRBV2 combines with J gene TRBJ2-7; 8 nucleotides agree with TRBD1. The CDR3 sequence is 13 residues long. With 7 bases clipped from V and 2 bases from J, the junction kept 4 bases outside the gene matches. CDR1 is SNHLY and CDR2 is FYNNEI in the germline V gene. The CDR3 DNA reads TGTGCCAGCAAGGGGACAGGAGCCTACGAGCAGTACTTC. Translated, it gives CASKGTGAYEQYF.

This rearrangement joins TRBV24-1 to TRBJ2-5; D perhaps matches TRBD1 (6 bases). V was trimmed by 0 bases and J by 5 bases, leaving 18 bases between them. CDR1 is KGHDR and CDR2 is SFDVKD in the germline V gene. The CDR3 sequence is 17 residues long. CDR3 coding DNA: TGTGCCACCAGTGATTTGACAGGGAAATGGACCGGGGAGACCCAGTACTTC. Amino acids: CATSDLTGKWTGETQYF.

This clonotype was counted a few times. The chain employs TRBV6-5 and TRBJ1-1; D is unresolved. The CDR3 has 13 amino acids. Trimming took off 0 bases at V and 5 bases at J, with 7 bases between the two ends. The V gene's germline CDR1 is MNHEY and CDR2 SVGAGI. This CDR3 reads CASSYSALTEAFF. The CDR3 coding sequence is TGTGCCAGCAGTTACTCTGCTTTGACTGAAGCTTTCTTT.

This clonotype was detected ten times or more. This chain joins TRBV14 and TRBJ1-4; D uncertain. Germline lookup yields CDR1 SGHDN and CDR2 FVKESK. With 4 bases removed from V and 0 bases from J, the gap between germline ends came to 6 bases. This CDR3 has 14 amino acids. The CDR3 nucleotides are TGTGCCAGCAGCCTACTGACAACTAATGAAAAACTGTTTTTT. The encoded protein is CASSLLTTNEKLFF.

This clonotype was picked up a small number of times. V and J are TRBV11-3 and TRBJ2-7; 8 bases are shared with TRBD1. Germline CDR1 is SGHNT and CDR2 is YENEEA. With V trimmed by 5 bases and J by 0 bases, 3 bases remained unmatched. The CDR3 loop spans 14 amino acids. The chain's CDR3 is CASSRTGYSYEQYF. The CDR3 DNA is TGTGCCAGCAGCCGGACAGGGTACTCCTACGAGCAGTACTTC.

This clonotype occurred many times. The chain is built from TRBV19 and TRBJ1-5; D remains unclear. The V end lost 1 base, the J end lost 0 bases, and 4 bases lay between the germline ends. This CDR3 has 14 amino acids. The V gene's germline CDR1 is LNHDA and CDR2 SQIVND (reference sequence). The CDR3 region is CASSIGYSNQPQHF. The CDR3 DNA is TGTGCCAGTAGTATAGGCTATAGCAATCAGCCCCAGCATTTT. Combining the CDR3 with reference TRBV19 and TRBJ1-5 gives the whole variable domain DGGITQSPKYLFRKEGQNVTLSCEQNLNHDAMYWYRQDPGQGLRLIYYSQIVNDFQKGDIAEGYSVSREKKESFPLTVTSAQKNPTAFYLCASSIGYSNQPQHFGDGTRLSIL.

This clonotype was seen repeatedly, ten times or more. The CDR3 region has the DNA TGTGCCAGCAAGTCGGCAGGGAACACCGGGGAGCTGTTTTTT. Protein sequence: CASKSAGNTGELFF. This chain joins TRBV2 and TRBJ2-2, with D unclear. CDR3 length: 14 residues. The germline gives CDR1 SNHLY, CDR2 FYNNEI. The V end was cut by 7 bases, the J end by 1 base, with 10 bases between.

V usage is TRBV6-5 and J usage is TRBJ1-1, with D hard to call. From germline, CDR1 is MNHEY and CDR2 SVGAGI. The V gene lost 2 bases and the J gene lost 7 bases, with 8 bases spanning the gap. The CDR3 covers 12 residues. The CDR3 nucleotides read TGTGCCAGCAGTTACGGGGTTGGTGAAGCTTTCTTT. Translated, it gives CASSYGVGEAFF.

About this clonotype itself: Lacking the conserved final phenylalanine or tryptophan, this CDR3 likely reflects a read error. The DNA is omitted, as the CDR3 cannot be located on it reliably, and the CDR3 follows TCRdb's listing. The chain is built from TRBV2 and TRBJ1-4. The CDR3 spans 10 residues, counting both ends. Looked up from germline, CDR1 is SNHLY and CDR2 is FYNNEI. The CDR3: CASSSRHVKG.

This clonotype occurred many times. The rearrangement joins TRBV5-1 to TRBJ2-7; unclear D gene. CDR3 size: 16 residues. Trimming shortened V by 1 base and J by 0 bases, and 14 bases separated the two germline ends. The germline V gene encodes CDR1 SGHRS and CDR2 YFSETQ. The DNA for the CDR3 is TGCGCCAGCAGCTTGTCCCCCCTCATCGGCTCCTACGAGCAGTACTTC. It encodes CASSLSPLIGSYEQYF.

This chain links TRBV10-3 with TRBJ1-3; 12 nucleotides align to TRBD1. V shed 9 bases and J 7 bases; nucleotides not matched to a gene: 4. Germline V gene data show CDR1 as ENHRY and CDR2 as SYGVKD. There are 13 residues in the CDR3. Here the CDR3 reads CAMGTGGRNTIYF. CDR3 DNA sequence: TGTGCCATGGGGACAGGGGGCAGGAACACCATATATTTT.

This clonotype was observed at least ten times. V usage is TRBV15 and J usage is TRBJ1-2; maybe TRBD1 (6 bases). V gave up 1 base and J gave up 2 bases, with 20 bases separating them. CDR3 length: 18 residues. In germline, CDR1 is LNHNV, CDR2 YYDKDF (reference sequence). The DNA for the CDR3 is TGTGCCACCAGCAGAGTCGGCAGGGGCAAAGAGGGAAACTATGGCTACACCTTC. Amino acid sequence: CATSRVGRGKEGNYGYTF.

This chain connects TRBV25-1 to TRBJ1-2; TRBD1 aligns across 8 bases. Germline lookup yields CDR1 MGHDK and CDR2 SYGVNS. The CDR3 runs to 14 residues. The CDR3 DNA sequence: TGTGCTAGACCTGGACAGGGCGGTAACTATGGCTACACCTTC. Translation gives CARPGQGGNYGYTF.

This clonotype appeared many times. One end of the junction fails to match germline, which may point to a read error. This chain uses TRBV7-8 with TRBJ1-5; D may be TRBD1 (5 bases). Germline V gene lookup returns CDR1 SGHVS and CDR2 FQNEAQ. This CDR3 spans 14 amino acids. CDR3 protein: CASTLVAGNQPQHF. CDR3 nucleotide sequence: TGTGCCAGCACCTTAGTGGCAGGGAATCAGCCCCAGCATTTT.

This chain links TRBV7-3 with TRBJ2-5; tentative D call: TRBD1 (6 bases). The V and J ends lost 3 bases and 6 bases respectively, with 17 bases between them. CDR1 SGHTA and CDR2 FQGTGA come from the germline V gene. This CDR3 is 15 amino acids long. DNA of the CDR3: TGTGCCAGCAGCTTTGGGGGCAGACCCCAGAAGACCCAGTACTTC. Amino acid sequence: CASSFGGRPQKTQYF.

The J gene is TRBJ1-5, the V gene TRBV2; tentative D call: TRBD1 (5 bases). This CDR3 contains 14 residues. CDR1 SNHLY and CDR2 FYNNEI come from the germline V gene. V was trimmed by 8 bases and J by 7 bases, leaving 18 bases between them. CDR3 loop: CASGPRGEGQPQHF. The CDR3 region has the DNA TGTGCCAGCGGGCCTCGGGGGGAGGGGCAGCCCCAGCATTTT.

The chain couples TRBV5-4 to TRBJ1-2; D is ambiguous. V shed 0 bases and J shed 0 bases, with 18 bases lying between them. The CDR3 runs 18 residues. Per germline, CDR1 SGHNT and CDR2 YYREEE (reference sequence). CDR3 sequence reads: CASSLARQVIPSNYGYTF. The CDR3 DNA sequence: TGTGCCAGCAGCTTGGCACGGCAGGTTATTCCCTCTAACTATGGCTACACCTTC.